The sequence of this T cell receptor beta chain was determined in a study of blood T cells in healthy people across ages (dated by TCRdb to between 2015 and 2017). About the investigation overall: Template switching captured roughly one uniquely barcoded TCR beta cDNA molecule per two T cells in model experiments. Age-related changes in TCR beta repertoire diversity were measured in the study by deep sequencing normalized with unique cDNA molecular identifiers. Donors were grouped into four age groups: young (average approximately 16 years), middle-aged (roughly 38), aged (around 62) and long-lived (about 90). To avoid experimental bias, donors of different ages were distributed randomly across sequencing lanes. The study analyzed two additional independent replicas of 1 million unique cDNA reads from the same blood draw for two donors, one aged 18 to 30 and one aged 80 or older.

Here is what the overall study found, with its caveats: The percentage of naive T cells measured by flow cytometry correlated strongly with observed TCR beta diversity. As age increased, observed TCR beta diversity per million T cells dropped in a roughly linear way, and a significant reduction was already evident by age 40. The CMV infection status of donors was not known, potentially confounding age-related changes in expanded clonotypes. Compared with the aged group, the long-lived group had more naive CD4+ T cells, fewer expanded clones and increased TCR diversity, suggesting age selection. Estimates of total diversity based on one million sequenced T cells were regarded as lower bounds and as underestimates. Conclusive comparison of naive and antigen-experienced compartments was prevented by the profiling of bulk unsorted PBMCs.

This clonotype was observed at least ten times. Its antigen is still unknown. No base qualities exist here, and no much larger clone lies one base off it. The library was obtained by 5' RACE. Sequencer: Illumina HiSeq 2500. A second about 6 to 11 cycle PCR used a sample-barcoded 5' primer and a J-beta primer mix. A template-switch 5' adaptor carrying 12 random nucleotides introduced a unique molecular identifier onto each TCR beta cDNA molecule. Each sample yielded at least 3 million CDR3-containing paired-end reads. First-strand cDNA was synthesized from all RNA with the Mint cDNA synthesis kit, primed by a TRBC-specific oligonucleotide. After uracil-DNA glycosylase treatment, a first 18-cycle PCR used universal primers M1SS and BC2_uni_R on all cDNA. Under the source paper's analysis protocol: For normalization, 1 million high-quality reads, each with a distinct molecular identifier, were randomly selected from each sample. Reads with shared molecular identifiers were discarded instead of being binned into consensus sequences. MiTCR, run with a Q25 quality threshold and the strictest error-elimination algorithm, handled CDR3 identification, clonotype clustering and error correction. A nonparametric unseen species model using Euler transformation provided a lower-bound estimate of total TCR beta diversity. TCRdb handled the public reads itself, with Q25 trimming in fastp and clone calling in MiXCR, and kept productive beta chains. Rows are unified per CDR3 protein, each entry keeping the most common DNA and genes. The V and J calls and clone size come from TCRdb's table, not from the authors' own analysis. This sample comprises 630,000 or so distinct CDR3 sequences, around 31% of them detected only once. The ten largest clonotypes hold around 14% of the sample.

CDR1 and CDR2 are read off the germline V gene as MGHRA and YSYEKL. The V end gives up 5 bases and the J end 4 bases, leaving 9 bases in the junction not matched to a gene. The CDR3 runs 15 amino acids, cysteine and phenylalanine included. Solely the CDR3 DNA is kept, with 45 bases framed from the first base. The donors were roughly 38 Caucasian individuals from Russia, aged roughly 6 to 95 years, who were systemically healthy. Ten milliliters of peripheral blood were drawn from each donor into EDTA-treated Vacutainer tubes. Ficoll-Paque density-gradient centrifugation was used to isolate PBMCs, with at least 7 million per sample. Total RNA, at least 6 micrograms per sample, was extracted from PBMCs with Trizol reagent. For every donor, an aliquot of PBMCs went through flow cytometry to measure the percentages of naive CD45RAhigh/CD27high T cells.

Sequenced material: blood. The TCR comes from a woman aged 80 or over in good health. The sequence joins TRBV4-1 to TRBJ2-5; 8 nucleotides in the junction match TRBD2. The CDR3 region has the sequence CASSSLGGAPETQYF. In nucleotide form, the sequence is TGCGCCAGCAGCTCCCTCGGGGGGGCCCCAGAGACCCAGTACTTC.